This TCR beta chain was identified in a study of CD8 T cells in ankylosing spondylitis. Findings of the study overall: In ankylosing spondylitis blood, a motif of roughly eight highly homologous TCR beta variants appeared characteristic.

Quantitative 5'-RACE with molecular barcodes was used to make the TCR beta libraries. Via MiXCR, TCRdb re-called the 5' RACE reads, giving one row per CDR3 protein. The sample yields 200,000 to 250,000 distinct CDR3 sequences, 8.2% seen once. This clonotype was recorded many times. Its antigen remains unknown. Germline V lookup: CDR1 SGHTA, CDR2 FQGNSA. This CDR3 is 13 amino acids long. V lost 2 bases, J lost 2 bases, and 7 bases lay in between. The sequence was collected from a female donor with ankylosing spondylitis or in good health (not recorded which). The V and J genes are TRBV7-2 and TRBJ2-7, with D possibly being TRBD2 (5 bases). Sequenced: blood, either unsorted or a sorted T cell fraction (not recorded which). The CDR3 is CASSLRLPYEQYF. DNA of the CDR3: TGTGCCAGCAGCTTACGACTACCCTACGAGCAGTACTTC.